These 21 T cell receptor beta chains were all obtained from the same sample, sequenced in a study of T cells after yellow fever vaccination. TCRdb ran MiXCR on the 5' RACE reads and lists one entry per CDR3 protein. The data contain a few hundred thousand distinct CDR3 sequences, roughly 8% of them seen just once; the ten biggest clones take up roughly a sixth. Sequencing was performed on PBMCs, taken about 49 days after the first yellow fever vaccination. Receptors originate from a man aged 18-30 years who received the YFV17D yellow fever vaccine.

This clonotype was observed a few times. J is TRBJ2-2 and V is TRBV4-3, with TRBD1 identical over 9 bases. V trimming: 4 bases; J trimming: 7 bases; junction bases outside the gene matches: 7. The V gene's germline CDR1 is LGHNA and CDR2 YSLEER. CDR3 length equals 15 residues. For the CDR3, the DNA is TGCGCCAGCAGCCTACGGGACAGGGTGGGCGGGGAGCTGTTTTTT. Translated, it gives CASSLRDRVGGELFF.

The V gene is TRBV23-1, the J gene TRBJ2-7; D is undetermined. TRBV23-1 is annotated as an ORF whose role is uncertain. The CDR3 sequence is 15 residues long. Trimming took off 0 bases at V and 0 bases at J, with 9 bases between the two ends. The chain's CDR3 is CASSQSGSSSYEQYV. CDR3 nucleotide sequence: TGCGCCAGCAGTCAATCGGGGTCTAGCTCCTACGAGCAGTACGTC.

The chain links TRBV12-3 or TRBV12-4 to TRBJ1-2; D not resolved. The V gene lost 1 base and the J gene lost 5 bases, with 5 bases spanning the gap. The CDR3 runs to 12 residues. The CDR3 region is CASSLVEYGYTF. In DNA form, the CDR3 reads TGTGCCAGCAGTTTAGTTGAGTATGGCTACACCTTC.

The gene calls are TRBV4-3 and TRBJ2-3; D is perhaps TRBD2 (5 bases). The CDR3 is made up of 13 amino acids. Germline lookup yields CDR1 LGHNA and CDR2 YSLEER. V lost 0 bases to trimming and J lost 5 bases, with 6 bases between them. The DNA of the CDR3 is TGCGCCAGCAGCCAAGAAGGGAGAGATACGCAGTATTTT. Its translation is CASSQEGRDTQYF.

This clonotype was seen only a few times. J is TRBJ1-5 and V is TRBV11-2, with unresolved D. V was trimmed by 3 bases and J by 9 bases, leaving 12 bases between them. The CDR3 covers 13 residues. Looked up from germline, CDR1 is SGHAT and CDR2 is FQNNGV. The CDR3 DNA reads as TGTGCCAGCAGCTTGAGGGATGTCGGGCCCCAGCATTTT. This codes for CASSLRDVGPQHF.

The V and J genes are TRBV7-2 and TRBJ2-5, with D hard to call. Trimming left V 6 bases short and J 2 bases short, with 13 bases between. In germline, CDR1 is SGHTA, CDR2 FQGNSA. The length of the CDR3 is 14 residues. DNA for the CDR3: TGTGCCAGCAGTTATTACGGGTCGCAAGAGACCCAGTACTTC. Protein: CASSYYGSQETQYF.

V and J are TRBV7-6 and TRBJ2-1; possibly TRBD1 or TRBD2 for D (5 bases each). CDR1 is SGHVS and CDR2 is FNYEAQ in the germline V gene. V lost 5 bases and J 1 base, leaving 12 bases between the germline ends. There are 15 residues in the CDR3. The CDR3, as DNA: TGTGCCAGCAGCCGGGACGGTATGTCCTACAATGAGCAGTTCTTC. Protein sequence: CASSRDGMSYNEQFF.

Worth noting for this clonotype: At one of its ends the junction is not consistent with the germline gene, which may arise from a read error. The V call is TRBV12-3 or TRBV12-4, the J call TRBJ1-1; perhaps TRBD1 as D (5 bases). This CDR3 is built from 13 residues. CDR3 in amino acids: CASRDRGTTQAFF. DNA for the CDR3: TGTGCCAGCAGGGACCGAGGGACCACTCAAGCTTTCTTT.

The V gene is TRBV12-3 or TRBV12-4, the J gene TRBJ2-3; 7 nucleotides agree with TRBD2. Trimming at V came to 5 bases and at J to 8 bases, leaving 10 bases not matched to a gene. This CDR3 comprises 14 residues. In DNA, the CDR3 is TGTGCCAGCAGTCCGCAGCGGGGTGAATTTACGCAGTATTTT. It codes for CASSPQRGEFTQYF.

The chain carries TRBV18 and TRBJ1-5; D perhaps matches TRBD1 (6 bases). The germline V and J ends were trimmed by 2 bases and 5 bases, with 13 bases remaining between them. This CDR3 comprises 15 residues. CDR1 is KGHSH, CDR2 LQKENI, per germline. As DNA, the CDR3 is TGTGCCAGCTCACCAACGGGGGGCTTTGATCAGCCCCAGCATTTT. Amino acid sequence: CASSPTGGFDQPQHF.

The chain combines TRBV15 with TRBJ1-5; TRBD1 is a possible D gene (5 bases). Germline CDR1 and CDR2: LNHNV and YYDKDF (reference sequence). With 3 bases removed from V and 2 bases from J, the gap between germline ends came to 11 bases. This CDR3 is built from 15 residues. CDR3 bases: TGTGCCACCAGCAGGAGAGACAGAGGCAATCAGCCCCAGCATTTT. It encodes CATSRRDRGNQPQHF. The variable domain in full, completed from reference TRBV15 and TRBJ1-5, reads DAMVIQNPRYQVTQFGKPVTLSCSQTLNHNVMYWYQQKSSQAPKLLFHYYDKDFNNEADTPDNFQSRRPNTSFCFLDIRSPGLGDTAMYLCATSRRDRGNQPQHFGDGTRLSIL.

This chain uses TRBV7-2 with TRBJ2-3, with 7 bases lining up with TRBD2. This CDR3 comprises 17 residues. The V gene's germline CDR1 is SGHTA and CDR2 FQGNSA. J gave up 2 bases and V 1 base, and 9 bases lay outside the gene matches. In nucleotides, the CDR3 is TGTGCCAGCAGCTTAGGTGCAGGCGGGGGAATCACAGATACGCAGTATTTT. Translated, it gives CASSLGAGGGITDTQYF.

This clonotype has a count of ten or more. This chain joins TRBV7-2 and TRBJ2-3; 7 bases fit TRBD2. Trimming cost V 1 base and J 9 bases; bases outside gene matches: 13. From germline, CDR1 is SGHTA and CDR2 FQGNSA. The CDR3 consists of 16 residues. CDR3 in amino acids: CASSLEGGGVAGTQYF. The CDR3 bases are TGTGCCAGCAGCTTAGAAGGCGGGGGAGTCGCGGGCACGCAGTATTTT.

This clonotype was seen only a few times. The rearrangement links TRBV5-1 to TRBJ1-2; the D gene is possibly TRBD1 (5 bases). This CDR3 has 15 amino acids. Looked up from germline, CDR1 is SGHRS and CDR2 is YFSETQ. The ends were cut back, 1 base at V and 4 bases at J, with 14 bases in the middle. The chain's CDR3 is CASSLRGVEGYGYTF. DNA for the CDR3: TGCGCCAGCAGCTTGAGGGGTGTGGAAGGCTATGGCTACACCTTC.

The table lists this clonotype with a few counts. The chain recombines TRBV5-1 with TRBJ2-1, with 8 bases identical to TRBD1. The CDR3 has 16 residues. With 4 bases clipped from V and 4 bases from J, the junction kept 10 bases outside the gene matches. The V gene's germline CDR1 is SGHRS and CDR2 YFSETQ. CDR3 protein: CASSPPTGGLYNEQFF. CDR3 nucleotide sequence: TGCGCCAGCAGCCCTCCTACAGGGGGTCTTTACAATGAGCAGTTCTTC.

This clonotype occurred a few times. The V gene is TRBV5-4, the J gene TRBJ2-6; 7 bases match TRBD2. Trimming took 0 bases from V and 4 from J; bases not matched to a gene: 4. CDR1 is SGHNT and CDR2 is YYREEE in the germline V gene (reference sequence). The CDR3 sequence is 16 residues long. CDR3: CASSLAGGTGANVLTF. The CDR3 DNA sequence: TGTGCCAGCAGCTTGGCCGGGGGGACCGGGGCCAACGTCCTGACTTTC.

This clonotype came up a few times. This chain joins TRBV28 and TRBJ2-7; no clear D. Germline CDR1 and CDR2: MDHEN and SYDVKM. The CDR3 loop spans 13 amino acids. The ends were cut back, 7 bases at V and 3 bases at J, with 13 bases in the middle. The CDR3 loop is CASTNFVGYEQYV. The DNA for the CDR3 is TGTGCCAGCACCAATTTTGTGGGCTACGAGCAGTACGTC.

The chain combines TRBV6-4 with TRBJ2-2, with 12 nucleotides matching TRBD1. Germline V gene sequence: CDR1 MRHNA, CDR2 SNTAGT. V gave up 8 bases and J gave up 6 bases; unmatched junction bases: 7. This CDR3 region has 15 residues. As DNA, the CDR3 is TGTGCCAGCCGAGGGACAGGGGGCCGAGCCGGGGAGCTGTTTTTT. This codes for CASRGTGGRAGELFF.

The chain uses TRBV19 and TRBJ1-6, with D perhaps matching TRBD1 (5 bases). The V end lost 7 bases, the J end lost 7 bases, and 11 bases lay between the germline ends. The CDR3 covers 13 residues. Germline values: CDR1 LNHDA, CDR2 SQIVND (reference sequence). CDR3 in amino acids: CASTPGANSPLHF. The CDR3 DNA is TGTGCCAGTACACCCGGGGCCAATTCACCCCTCCACTTT.

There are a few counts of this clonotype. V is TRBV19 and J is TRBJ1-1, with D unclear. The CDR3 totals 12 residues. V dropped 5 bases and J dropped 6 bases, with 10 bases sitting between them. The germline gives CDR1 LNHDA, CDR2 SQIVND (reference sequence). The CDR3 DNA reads TGTGCCAGTAGTTCCCGGGTATCTGAAGCTTTCTTT. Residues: CASSSRVSEAFF.

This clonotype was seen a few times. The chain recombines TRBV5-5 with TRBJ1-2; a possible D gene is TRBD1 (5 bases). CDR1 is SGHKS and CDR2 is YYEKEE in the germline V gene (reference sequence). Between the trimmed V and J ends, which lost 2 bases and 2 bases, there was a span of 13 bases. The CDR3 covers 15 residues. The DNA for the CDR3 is TGTGCCAGCAGCTTTATCTGGGGGGTCAACTATGGCTACACCTTC. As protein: CASSFIWGVNYGYTF.